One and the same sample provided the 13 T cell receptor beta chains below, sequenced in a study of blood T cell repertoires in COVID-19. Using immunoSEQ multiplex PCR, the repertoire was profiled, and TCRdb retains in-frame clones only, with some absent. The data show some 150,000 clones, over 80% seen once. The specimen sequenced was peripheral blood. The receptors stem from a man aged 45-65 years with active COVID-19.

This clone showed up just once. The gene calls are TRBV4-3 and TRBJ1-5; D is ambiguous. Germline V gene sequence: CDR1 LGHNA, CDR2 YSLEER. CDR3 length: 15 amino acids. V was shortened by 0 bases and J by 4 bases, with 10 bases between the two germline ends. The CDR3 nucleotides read TGCGCCAGCAGCCAAGAGGTGGGCAGGAATCAGCCCCAGCATTTT. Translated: CASSQEVGRNQPQHF.

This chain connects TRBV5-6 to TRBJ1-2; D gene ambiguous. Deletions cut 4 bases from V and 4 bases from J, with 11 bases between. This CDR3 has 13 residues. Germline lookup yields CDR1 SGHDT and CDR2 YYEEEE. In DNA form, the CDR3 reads TGTGCCAGCAGCCTCCCCCCTCGCTATGGCTACACCTTC. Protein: CASSLPPRYGYTF.

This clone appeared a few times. CDR3: CASSSGTGYQETQYF. The DNA for the CDR3 is TGTGCCAGCAGTTCCGGGACAGGATACCAAGAGACCCAGTACTTC. This chain links TRBV6-5 with TRBJ2-5; 8 bases align to TRBD1. The ends lost 4 bases at V and 0 bases at J; junction bases unmatched: 4. CDR1 is MNHEY and CDR2 is SVGAGI in the germline V gene. The CDR3 is 15 residues long.

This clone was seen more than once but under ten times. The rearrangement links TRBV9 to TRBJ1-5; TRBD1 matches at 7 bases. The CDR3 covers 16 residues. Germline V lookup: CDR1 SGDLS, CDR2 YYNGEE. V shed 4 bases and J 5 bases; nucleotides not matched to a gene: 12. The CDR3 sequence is CASSPIQGRHYQPQHF. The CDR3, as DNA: TGTGCCAGCAGCCCAATACAGGGGCGGCATTATCAGCCCCAGCATTTT. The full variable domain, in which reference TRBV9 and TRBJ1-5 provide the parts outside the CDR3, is DSGVTQTPKHLITATGQRVTLRCSPRSGDLSVYWYQQSLDQGLQFLIQYYNGEERAKGNILERFSAQQFPDLHSELNLSSLELGDSALYFCASSPIQGRHYQPQHFGDGTRLSIL.

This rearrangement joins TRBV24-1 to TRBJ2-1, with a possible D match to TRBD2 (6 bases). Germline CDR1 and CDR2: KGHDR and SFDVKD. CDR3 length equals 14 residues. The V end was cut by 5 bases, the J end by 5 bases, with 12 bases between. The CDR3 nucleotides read TGTGCCACCAGTGCTGACTGGACTAACAATGAGCAGTTCTTC. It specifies CATSADWTNNEQFF.

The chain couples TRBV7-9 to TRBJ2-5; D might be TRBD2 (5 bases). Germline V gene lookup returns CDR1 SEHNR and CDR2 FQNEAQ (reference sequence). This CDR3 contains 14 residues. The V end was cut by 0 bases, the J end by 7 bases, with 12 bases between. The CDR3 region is CASSLADIGMTQYF. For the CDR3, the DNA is TGTGCCAGCAGCTTAGCCGACATCGGGATGACCCAGTACTTC.

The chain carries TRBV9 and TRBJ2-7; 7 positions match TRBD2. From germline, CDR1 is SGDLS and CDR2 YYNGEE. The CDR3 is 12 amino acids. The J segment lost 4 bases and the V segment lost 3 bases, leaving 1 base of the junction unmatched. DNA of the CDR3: TGTGCCAGCAGCGGGGAGGGGTACGAGCAGTACTTC. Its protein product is CASSGEGYEQYF.

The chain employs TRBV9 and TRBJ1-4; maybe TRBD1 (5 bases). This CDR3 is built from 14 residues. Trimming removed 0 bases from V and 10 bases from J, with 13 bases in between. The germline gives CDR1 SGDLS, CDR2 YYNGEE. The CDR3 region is CASSVALDTGKLFF. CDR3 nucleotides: TGTGCCAGCAGCGTAGCTCTGGACACAGGAAAACTGTTTTTT.

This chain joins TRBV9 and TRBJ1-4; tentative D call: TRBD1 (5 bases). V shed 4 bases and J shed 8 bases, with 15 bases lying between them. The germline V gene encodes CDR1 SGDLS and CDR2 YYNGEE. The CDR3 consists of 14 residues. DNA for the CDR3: TGTGCCAGCAGCTACCGGGGGAGGGGCGAAAAACTGTTTTTT. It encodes CASSYRGRGEKLFF.

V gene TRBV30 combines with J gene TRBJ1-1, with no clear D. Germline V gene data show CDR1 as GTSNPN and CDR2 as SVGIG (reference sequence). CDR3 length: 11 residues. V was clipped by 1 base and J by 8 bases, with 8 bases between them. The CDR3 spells CAWSETAEAFF. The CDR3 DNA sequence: TGTGCCTGGAGTGAGACTGCAGAAGCTTTCTTT.

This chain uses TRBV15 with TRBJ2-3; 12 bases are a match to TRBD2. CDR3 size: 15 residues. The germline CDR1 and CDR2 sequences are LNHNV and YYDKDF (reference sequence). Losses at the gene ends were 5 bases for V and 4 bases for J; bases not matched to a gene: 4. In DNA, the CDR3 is TGTGCCACCAGCTCTAGCGGGGGGGGCCCAGATACGCAGTATTTT. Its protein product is CATSSSGGGPDTQYF.

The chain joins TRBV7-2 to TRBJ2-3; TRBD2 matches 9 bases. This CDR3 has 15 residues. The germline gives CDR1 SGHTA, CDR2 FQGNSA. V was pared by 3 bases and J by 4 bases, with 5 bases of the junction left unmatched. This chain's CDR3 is CASSFLAGSSDTQYF. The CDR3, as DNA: TGTGCCAGCAGCTTCCTAGCGGGGTCATCAGATACGCAGTATTTT.

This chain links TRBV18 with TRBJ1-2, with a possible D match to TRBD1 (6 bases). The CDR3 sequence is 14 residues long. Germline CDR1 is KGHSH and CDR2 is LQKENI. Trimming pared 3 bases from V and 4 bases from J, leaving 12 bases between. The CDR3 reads CASSPSSRGYGYTF. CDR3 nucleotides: TGTGCCAGCTCACCTTCTAGCAGGGGCTATGGCTACACCTTC.